The entry below gives a single T cell receptor beta chain sequence along with its context. In the original analysis: Reference gene primer amplification in the assay estimated nucleated cell counts. The repertoire was sequenced with immunoSEQ multiplex PCR; TCRdb's copy has only in-frame clones and lacks some. That table is the source of V, J and clone size, and D and trimming were worked out from the DNA. The data contain a few hundred thousand clones, nearly 90% of them seen just once; the ten biggest clones take up 3%. The V and J ends lost 8 bases and 1 base respectively, with 12 bases between them. The germline V gene has CDR1 MGHDK and CDR2 SYGVNS. CDR3 length equals 13 residues. The sample originates from a study of blood T cell repertoires in COVID-19. At the level of the study: The origin of the acute and convalescent COVID-19 samples was the United States, Italy and Spain. PBMCs, B-cell-depleted T cells, or T cells were the source of the cDNA or gDNA that made up the material.

This TCR was recovered from a man between 18 and 35 years old with active or convalescent COVID-19. This rearrangement joins TRBV25-1 to TRBJ2-7; D possibly corresponds to TRBD1 (5 bases). The sequencing input was peripheral blood. In DNA, the CDR3 is TGTGCCAGCGGACGATACAGGTCCTACGAGCAGTACTTC. This gives the protein CASGRYRSYEQYF.